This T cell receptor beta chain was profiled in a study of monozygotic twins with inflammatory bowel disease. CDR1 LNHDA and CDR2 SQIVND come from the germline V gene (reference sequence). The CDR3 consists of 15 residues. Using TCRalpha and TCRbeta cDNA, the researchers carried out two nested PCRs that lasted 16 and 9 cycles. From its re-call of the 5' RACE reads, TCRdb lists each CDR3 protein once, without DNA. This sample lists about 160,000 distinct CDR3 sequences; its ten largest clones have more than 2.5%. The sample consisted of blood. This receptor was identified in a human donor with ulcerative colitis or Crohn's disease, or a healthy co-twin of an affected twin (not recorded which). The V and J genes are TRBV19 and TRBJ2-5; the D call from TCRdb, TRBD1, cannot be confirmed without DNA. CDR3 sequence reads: CASSPGARGVETQYF.